The rows below give T cell receptor beta chains drawn from one sample of a study of PD-1 blockade in mismatch repair-deficient tumors. Here immunoSEQ multiplex PCR was the method, and the copy in TCRdb shows in-frame clones only, minus some. The profile covers 8,500 to 10,000 clones, with approximately 83% appearing a single time and approximately 20% taken by the ten largest. No antigen has been assigned to these receptors. The sequences come from cells cultured in vitro, collected from a patient treated with pembrolizumab. These receptors were collected from an adult with mismatch repair-deficient cancer. CDR3s include the opening cysteine and the closing phenylalanine or tryptophan.

>TRBV18|TRBJ2-7
CASSRQEIYEQYF
>TRBV15|TRBJ2-7
CATSRLTSGKSEQYF
>TRBV21-1|TRBJ2-1
CASINRERNEQFF
>TRBV27|TRBJ2-2
CASSVRTPTGTGELFF
>TRBV28|TRBJ2-3
CASSSYWESTDTQYF
>TRBV11-2|TRBJ1-5
CASSLDWGGGQPQHF
>TRBV6-5|TRBJ1-5
CASSKHGSNQPQHF
>TRBV28|TRBJ2-7
CASTLGTGVSEQYF
>TRBV9|TRBJ2-2
CASSDRDRGTGELFF
>TRBV9|TRBJ2-3
CASSQVVGDTQYF
>TRBV5-1|TRBJ1-1
CASSLLVQGRFTEAFF
>TRBV7-8|TRBJ2-3
CASSLALTGVVDTQYF
>TRBV2|TRBJ2-1
CASTRLAEGAYNEQFF
>TRBV5-8|TRBJ1-1
CASSKGQGGLMNTEAFF
>TRBV7-2|TRBJ2-4
CASSPPPVLAKNIQYF
>TRBV6-5|TRBJ1-1
CASSLRGNTEAFF
>TRBV19|TRBJ2-7
CASSIDSQSSYEQYF
>TRBV14|TRBJ2-1
CASSQDMTGFEQFF
>TRBV27|TRBJ2-2
CASSLFSGRRTGELFF
>TRBV28|TRBJ2-3
CASSLDEAGVDTQYF
>TRBV5-4|TRBJ2-5
CASLKDRQETQYF
>TRBV7-8|TRBJ1-5
CASSLEYRGQVAFISNQPQHF
>TRBV28|TRBJ1-2
CASSLMVGDWEVGYTF
>TRBV11-3|TRBJ1-6
CASSRALGGGSYNSPLHF